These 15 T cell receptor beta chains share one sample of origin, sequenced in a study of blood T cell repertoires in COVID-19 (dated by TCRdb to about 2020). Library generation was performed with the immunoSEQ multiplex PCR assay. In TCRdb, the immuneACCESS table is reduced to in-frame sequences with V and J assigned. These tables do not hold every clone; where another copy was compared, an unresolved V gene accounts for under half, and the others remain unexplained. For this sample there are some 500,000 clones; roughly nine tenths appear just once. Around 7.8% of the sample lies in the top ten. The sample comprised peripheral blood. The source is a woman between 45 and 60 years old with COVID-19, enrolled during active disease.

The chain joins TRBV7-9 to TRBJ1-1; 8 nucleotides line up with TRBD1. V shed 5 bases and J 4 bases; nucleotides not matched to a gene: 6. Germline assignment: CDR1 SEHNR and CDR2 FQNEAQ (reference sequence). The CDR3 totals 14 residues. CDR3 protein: CASSPTGVSTEAFF. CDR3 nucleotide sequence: TGTGCCAGCAGCCCGACAGGGGTGAGCACTGAAGCTTTCTTT.

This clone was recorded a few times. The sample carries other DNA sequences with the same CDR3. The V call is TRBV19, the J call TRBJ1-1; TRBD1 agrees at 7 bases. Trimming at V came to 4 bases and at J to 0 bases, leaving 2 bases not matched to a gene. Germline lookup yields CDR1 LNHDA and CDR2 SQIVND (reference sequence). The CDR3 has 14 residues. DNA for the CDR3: TGTGCCAGTAGTACCGGGACAGTGAACACTGAAGCTTTCTTT. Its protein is CASSTGTVNTEAFF.

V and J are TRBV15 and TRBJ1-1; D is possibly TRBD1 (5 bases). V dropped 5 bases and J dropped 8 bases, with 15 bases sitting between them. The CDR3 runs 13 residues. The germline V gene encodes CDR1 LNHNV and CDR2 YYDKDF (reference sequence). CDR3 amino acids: CATSGPGVGEAFF. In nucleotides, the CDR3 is TGTGCCACCAGCGGCCCGGGGGTAGGGGAAGCTTTCTTT. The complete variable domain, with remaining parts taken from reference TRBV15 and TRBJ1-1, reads DAMVIQNPRYQVTQFGKPVTLSCSQTLNHNVMYWYQQKSSQAPKLLFHYYDKDFNNEADTPDNFQSRRPNTSFCFLDIRSPGLGDTAMYLCATSGPGVGEAFFGQGTRLTVV.

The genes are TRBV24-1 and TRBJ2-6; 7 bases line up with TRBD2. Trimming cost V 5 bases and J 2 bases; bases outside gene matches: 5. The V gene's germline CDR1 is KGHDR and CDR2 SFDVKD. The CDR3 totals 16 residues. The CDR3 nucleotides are TGTGCCACCAGTGGGGAGGGCTCACCTGGGGCCAACGTCCTGACTTTC. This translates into CATSGEGSPGANVLTF.

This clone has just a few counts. CDR3 coding DNA: TGTGCCAGCCCGACGGGGGGGCCCTCTGGAAACACCATATATTTT. The encoded protein is CASPTGGPSGNTIYF. The chain couples TRBV2 to TRBJ1-3; D perhaps matches TRBD1 (6 bases). CDR3 length: 15 residues. CDR1 SNHLY and CDR2 FYNNEI come from the germline V gene. The V end lost 8 bases, the J end lost 0 bases, and 14 bases lay between the germline ends. The full variable domain, its missing parts supplied by reference TRBV2 and TRBJ1-3, is EPEVTQTPSHQVTQMGQEVILRCVPISNHLYFYWYRQILGQKVEFLVSFYNNEISEKSEIFDDQFSVERPDGSNFTLKIRSTKLEDSAMYFCASPTGGPSGNTIYFGEGSWLTVV.

Here the CDR3 reads CASSHRQGQNTIYF. The CDR3 DNA sequence: TGCGCCAGCAGTCATCGACAGGGACAAAACACCATATATTTT. The chain joins TRBV4-1 to TRBJ1-3; 7 nucleotides align to TRBD1. Germline V gives CDR1 MGHRA, CDR2 YSYEKL. The length of the CDR3 is 14 residues. Losses at the gene ends were 6 bases for V and 6 bases for J; bases not matched to a gene: 8.

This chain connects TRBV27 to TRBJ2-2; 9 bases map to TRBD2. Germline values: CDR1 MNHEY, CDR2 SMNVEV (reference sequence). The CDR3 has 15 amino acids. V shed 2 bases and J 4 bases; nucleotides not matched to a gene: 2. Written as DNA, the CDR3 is TGTGCCAGCAGTTTAGGAGCGGGGGGCACCGGGGAGCTGTTTTTT. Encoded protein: CASSLGAGGTGELFF.

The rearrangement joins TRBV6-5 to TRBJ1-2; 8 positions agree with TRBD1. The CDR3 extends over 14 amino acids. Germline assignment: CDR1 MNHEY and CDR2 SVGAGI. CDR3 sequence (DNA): TGTGCAACTATGGGACAGGAGCCCCCCTATGGCTACACCTTC. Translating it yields CATMGQEPPYGYTF.

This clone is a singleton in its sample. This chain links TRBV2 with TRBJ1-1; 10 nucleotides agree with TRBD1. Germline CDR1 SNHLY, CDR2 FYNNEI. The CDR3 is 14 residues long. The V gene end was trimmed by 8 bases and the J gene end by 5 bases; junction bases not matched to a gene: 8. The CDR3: CASGGGQGRTEAFF. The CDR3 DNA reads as TGTGCCAGCGGGGGGGGACAGGGGAGGACTGAAGCTTTCTTT.

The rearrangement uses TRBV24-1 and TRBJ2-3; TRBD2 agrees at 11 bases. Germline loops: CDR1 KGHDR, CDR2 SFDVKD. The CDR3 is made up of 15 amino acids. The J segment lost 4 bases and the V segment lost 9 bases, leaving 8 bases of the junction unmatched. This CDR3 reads CATSGTSGGADTQYF. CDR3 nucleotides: TGTGCCACCTCCGGGACTAGCGGTGGCGCAGATACGCAGTATTTT.

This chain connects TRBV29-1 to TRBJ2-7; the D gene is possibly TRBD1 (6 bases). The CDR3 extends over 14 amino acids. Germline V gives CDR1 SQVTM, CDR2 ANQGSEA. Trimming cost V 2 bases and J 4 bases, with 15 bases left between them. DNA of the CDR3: TGCAGCGTTGAAATTCCGGAACAGGGTTACGAGCAGTACTTC. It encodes CSVEIPEQGYEQYF.

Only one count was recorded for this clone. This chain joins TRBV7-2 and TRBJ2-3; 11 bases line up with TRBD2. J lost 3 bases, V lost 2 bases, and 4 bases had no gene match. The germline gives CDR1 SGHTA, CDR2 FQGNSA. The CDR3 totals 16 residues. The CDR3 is CASSLLTSGGTDTQYF. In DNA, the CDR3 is TGTGCCAGCAGCTTATTAACTAGCGGGGGAACAGATACGCAGTATTTT. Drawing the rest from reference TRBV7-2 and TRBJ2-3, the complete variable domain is GAGVSQSPSNKVTEKGKDVELRCDPISGHTALYWYRQSLGQGLEFLIYFQGNSAPDKSGLPSDRFSAERTGGSVSTLTIQRTQQEDSAVYLCASSLLTSGGTDTQYFGPGTRLTVL.

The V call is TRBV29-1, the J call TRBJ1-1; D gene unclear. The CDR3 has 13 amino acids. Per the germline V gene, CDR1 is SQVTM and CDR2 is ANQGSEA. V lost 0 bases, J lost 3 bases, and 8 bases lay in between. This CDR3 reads CSVEEAADTEAFF. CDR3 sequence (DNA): TGCAGCGTTGAAGAGGCGGCAGACACTGAAGCTTTCTTT. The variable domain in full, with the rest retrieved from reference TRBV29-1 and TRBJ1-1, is SAVISQKPSRDICQRGTSLTIQCQVDSQVTMMFWYRQQPGQSLTLIATANQGSEATYESGFVIDKFPISRPNLTFSTLTVSNMSPEDSSIYLCSVEEAADTEAFFGQGTRLTVV.

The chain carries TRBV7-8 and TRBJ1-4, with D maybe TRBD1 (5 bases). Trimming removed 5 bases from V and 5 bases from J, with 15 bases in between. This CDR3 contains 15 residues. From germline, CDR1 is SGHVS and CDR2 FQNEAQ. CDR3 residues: CASSLYRLGNEKLFF. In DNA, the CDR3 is TGTGCCAGCAGCCTATACAGGTTGGGGAATGAAAAACTGTTTTTT.

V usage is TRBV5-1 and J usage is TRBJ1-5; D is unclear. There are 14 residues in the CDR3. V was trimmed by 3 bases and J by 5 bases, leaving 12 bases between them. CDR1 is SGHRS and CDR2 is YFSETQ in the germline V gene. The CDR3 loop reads CASSSEGLDQPQHF. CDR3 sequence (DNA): TGCGCCAGCAGCTCTGAGGGATTAGATCAGCCCCAGCATTTT.